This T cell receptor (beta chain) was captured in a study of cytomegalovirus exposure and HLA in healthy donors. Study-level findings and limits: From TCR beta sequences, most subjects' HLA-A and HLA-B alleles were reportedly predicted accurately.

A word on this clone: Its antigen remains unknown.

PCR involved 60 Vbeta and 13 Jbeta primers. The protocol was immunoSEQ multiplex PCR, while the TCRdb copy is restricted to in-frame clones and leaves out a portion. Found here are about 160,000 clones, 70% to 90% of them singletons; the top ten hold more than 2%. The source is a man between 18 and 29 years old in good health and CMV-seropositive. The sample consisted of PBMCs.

The CDR3, as DNA: TGTGCCAGCAGCTTAAACCGCGGACAGGGTCACAATGAGCAGTTCTTC. Translation: CASSLNRGQGHNEQFF. The chain combines TRBV7-6 with TRBJ2-1; 8 nucleotides align to TRBD1. The CDR3 sequence is 16 residues long. Germline loops: CDR1 SGHVS, CDR2 FNYEAQ. V trimming: 2 bases; J trimming: 5 bases; junction bases outside the gene matches: 8.